This is a list of T cell receptor beta chains from one sample in a study of T cell repertoires in cytomegalovirus infection. MiXCR, run by TCRdb on the reads, gives a single entry per CDR3 protein. The sample holds about 530,000 distinct CDR3 sequences, about 30% seen once. The sequenced sample was PBMCs. The receptors were sampled from a human donor in good health (CMV status not recorded). Some clones in this sample may be carry-over from other donors' samples. Both conserved end residues are part of each CDR3. Fields, in order: CDR3 protein, CDR3 DNA, clone size, V gene, D gene, J gene. The D gene is left open where the match is weak. Size is stated for part of the rows, as once, few or many counts, or as a class when the clone is expanded.

CDR3 protein: CSVEDLSSGNYNEQFF
CDR3 DNA: TGCAGCGTTGAAGATCTAAGTAGCGGGAATTACAATGAGCAGTTCTTC
clone size: -
V gene: TRBV29-1
D gene: TRBD2
J gene: TRBJ2-1

CDR3 protein: CASSWGRSTDTQYF
CDR3 DNA: TGTGCCAGCAGCTGGGGACGCAGCACAGATACGCAGTATTTT
clone size: few
V gene: TRBV7-2
D gene: -
J gene: TRBJ2-3

CDR3 protein: CASSSGQVEAFF
CDR3 DNA: TGTGCCAGCAGTTCTGGACAGGTTGAAGCTTTCTTT
clone size: -
V gene: TRBV28
D gene: TRBD1
J gene: TRBJ1-1

CDR3 protein: CASRRIGLAGEDEQFF
CDR3 DNA: TGTGCCAGCAGGCGTATCGGACTAGCGGGAGAAGATGAGCAGTTCTTC
clone size: few
V gene: TRBV6-2/TRBV6-3
D gene: TRBD2
J gene: TRBJ2-1

CDR3 protein: CASSYFLNTGELFF
CDR3 DNA: TGTGCCAGCAGTTACTTCTTAAACACCGGGGAGCTGTTTTTT
clone size: -
V gene: TRBV6-5
D gene: -
J gene: TRBJ2-2

CDR3 protein: CASSSEGGRPGGEAFF
CDR3 DNA: TGTGCCAGCAGCTCTGAAGGGGGCCGTCCAGGCGGTGAAGCTTTCTTT
clone size: -
V gene: TRBV11-2
D gene: TRBD1
J gene: TRBJ1-1

CDR3 protein: CSASWQEWNEQYF
CDR3 DNA: TGCAGTGCTAGTTGGCAGGAATGGAACGAGCAGTACTTC
clone size: once
V gene: TRBV20-1
D gene: -
J gene: TRBJ2-7

CDR3 protein: CASSRPEIAGGPGNTQYF
CDR3 DNA: TGTGCCAGCAGCCGGCCCGAAATAGCGGGAGGGCCGGGGAATACGCAGTATTTT
clone size: -
V gene: TRBV5-4
D gene: TRBD2
J gene: TRBJ2-3

CDR3 protein: CASKVGGLSTEAFF
CDR3 DNA: TGTGCCAGCAAGGTTGGGGGGCTTAGCACTGAAGCTTTCTTT
clone size: -
V gene: TRBV7-3
D gene: -
J gene: TRBJ1-1

CDR3 protein: CASSRDRNNEQFF
CDR3 DNA: TGTGCCAGCAGCAGGGACAGAAACAATGAGCAGTTCTTC
clone size: many
V gene: TRBV7-2
D gene: TRBD1
J gene: TRBJ2-1

CDR3 protein: CASSRDSYTF
CDR3 DNA: TGTGCCAGCAGTAGGGACAGCTACACCTTC
clone size: many
V gene: TRBV6-6
D gene: -
J gene: TRBJ1-2

CDR3 protein: CASIALTGPGNTIYF
CDR3 DNA: TGTGCCAGCATCGCCTTGACAGGGCCTGGAAACACCATATATTTT
clone size: many
V gene: TRBV6-1
D gene: TRBD1
J gene: TRBJ1-3

CDR3 protein: CASTTGDFGYTF
CDR3 DNA: TGTGCCAGCACGACAGGGGACTTTGGCTACACCTTC
clone size: -
V gene: TRBV5-4
D gene: TRBD1
J gene: TRBJ1-2

CDR3 protein: CSVDNSGPNTDTQYF
CDR3 DNA: TGCAGCGTTGACAATAGCGGGCCGAACACAGATACGCAGTATTTT
clone size: few
V gene: TRBV29-1
D gene: TRBD2
J gene: TRBJ2-3

CDR3 protein: CASSLDSLDEQFF
CDR3 DNA: TGTGCCAGCAGTTTAGACAGCCTCGATGAGCAGTTCTTC
clone size: -
V gene: TRBV6-1
D gene: -
J gene: TRBJ2-1

CDR3 protein: CASSYSNTQGVETQYF
CDR3 DNA: TGTGCCAGCAGTTACTCGAATACCCAAGGGGTGGAGACCCAGTACTTC
clone size: few
V gene: TRBV6-5
D gene: -
J gene: TRBJ2-5

CDR3 protein: CATSDTTGGSGANVLTF
CDR3 DNA: TGTGCCACCAGTGATACAACAGGGGGCTCTGGGGCCAACGTCCTGACTTTC
clone size: -
V gene: TRBV24-1
D gene: TRBD1
J gene: TRBJ2-6

CDR3 protein: CASRRGGNEQFF
CDR3 DNA: TGTGCCAGCAGACGGGGGGGCAATGAGCAGTTCTTC
clone size: -
V gene: TRBV6-2/TRBV6-3
D gene: TRBD2
J gene: TRBJ2-1

CDR3 protein: CASSFSTRGYEQYF
CDR3 DNA: TGTGCCAGCAGTTTCAGCACTCGGGGGTACGAGCAGTACTTC
clone size: few
V gene: TRBV7-2
D gene: -
J gene: TRBJ2-7

CDR3 protein: CASSSVGVPYNEQFF
CDR3 DNA: TGTGCCAGCAGTTCGGTAGGGGTCCCCTACAATGAGCAGTTCTTC
clone size: -
V gene: TRBV27
D gene: -
J gene: TRBJ2-1

CDR3 protein: CASSLDGQGTFF
CDR3 DNA: TGTGCCAGCAGCTTAGATGGGCAGGGAACTTTCTTT
clone size: few
V gene: TRBV7-6
D gene: -
J gene: TRBJ1-1

CDR3 protein: CASSSQGSGTVTDTQYF
CDR3 DNA: TGTGCCAGCAGTTCCCAGGGTAGCGGGACTGTAACAGATACGCAGTATTTT
clone size: -
V gene: TRBV12-3/TRBV12-4
D gene: TRBD2
J gene: TRBJ2-3

CDR3 protein: CAITADRVGANEQFF
CDR3 DNA: TGTGCCATCACCGCCGACAGGGTGGGTGCCAATGAGCAGTTCTTC
clone size: many
V gene: TRBV10-3
D gene: TRBD1
J gene: TRBJ2-1

CDR3 protein: CASSSGPLGYTF
CDR3 DNA: TGTGCCAGCAGCTCAGGGCCATTGGGCTACACCTTC
clone size: -
V gene: TRBV7-2
D gene: -
J gene: TRBJ1-2

CDR3 protein: CASGQFSYNEQFF
CDR3 DNA: TGTGCCAGCGGCCAATTCTCCTACAATGAGCAGTTCTTC
clone size: many
V gene: TRBV7-9
D gene: -
J gene: TRBJ2-1

CDR3 protein: CASSGTGGSTDTQYF
CDR3 DNA: TGTGCCAGCAGCGGGACAGGGGGCTCGACAGATACGCAGTATTTT
clone size: -
V gene: TRBV7-2
D gene: TRBD1
J gene: TRBJ2-3

CDR3 protein: CASSLEGRNDYGYTF
CDR3 DNA: TGTGCCAGCAGCTTAGAAGGCCGGAACGACTATGGCTACACCTTC
clone size: many
V gene: TRBV7-2
D gene: -
J gene: TRBJ1-2

CDR3 protein: CSAPPEDGTDTQYF
CDR3 DNA: TGCAGTGCTCCGCCGGAGGATGGCACAGATACGCAGTATTTT
clone size: -
V gene: TRBV20-1
D gene: -
J gene: TRBJ2-3

CDR3 protein: CASSRGLREGYEQYF
CDR3 DNA: TGTGCCAGCAGCCGCGGCCTTCGGGAGGGCTACGAGCAGTACTTC
clone size: -
V gene: TRBV5-6
D gene: TRBD2
J gene: TRBJ2-7

CDR3 protein: CASSYSSAGGDNEQFF
CDR3 DNA: TGTGCCAGCAGTTACTCGAGTGCGGGAGGCGACAATGAGCAGTTCTTC
clone size: few
V gene: TRBV6-2/TRBV6-3
D gene: TRBD2
J gene: TRBJ2-1

CDR3 protein: CASSLQAETQYF
CDR3 DNA: TGTGCCAGCAGCTTACAAGCGGAGACCCAGTACTTC
clone size: many
V gene: TRBV7-2
D gene: -
J gene: TRBJ2-5

CDR3 protein: CASSQDWPETQYF
CDR3 DNA: TGTGCCAGCAGCCAAGATTGGCCAGAGACCCAGTACTTC
clone size: -
V gene: TRBV14
D gene: -
J gene: TRBJ2-5

CDR3 protein: CAWSVLGTRGFYIQYF
CDR3 DNA: TGTGCCTGGAGTGTACTAGGGACCCGAGGCTTTTACATTCAGTACTTC
clone size: -
V gene: TRBV30
D gene: -
J gene: TRBJ2-4

CDR3 protein: CAWRRAGTNTGELFF
CDR3 DNA: TGTGCCTGGAGGAGGGCCGGGACGAACACCGGGGAGCTGTTTTTT
clone size: -
V gene: TRBV30
D gene: -
J gene: TRBJ2-2

CDR3 protein: CASSLFSRTQNMVF
CDR3 DNA: TGTGCCAGCAGCTTGTTTTCCAGGACACAGAACATGGTCTTC
clone size: -
V gene: TRBV5-6
D gene: -
J gene: TRBJ2-1

CDR3 protein: CASSFDIYNEQFF
CDR3 DNA: TGTGCCAGCAGTTTTGATATCTACAATGAGCAGTTCTTC
clone size: -
V gene: TRBV6-2/TRBV6-3
D gene: -
J gene: TRBJ2-1

CDR3 protein: CSAQGLAGGGTTDTQYF
CDR3 DNA: TGCAGTGCGCAGGGACTAGCGGGAGGGGGAACCACAGATACGCAGTATTTT
clone size: -
V gene: TRBV20-1
D gene: TRBD2
J gene: TRBJ2-3

CDR3 protein: CASSPRAGEGEKLFF
CDR3 DNA: TGTGCCAGCAGCCCTAGGGCGGGGGAAGGCGAAAAACTGTTTTTT
clone size: -
V gene: TRBV5-4
D gene: -
J gene: TRBJ1-4

CDR3 protein: CASSLAIQGTTEAFF
CDR3 DNA: TGTGCCAGCAGTTTGGCGATACAGGGGACCACTGAAGCTTTCTTT
clone size: few
V gene: TRBV28
D gene: TRBD1
J gene: TRBJ1-1

CDR3 protein: CASRVGQRTRADSSYNEQFF
CDR3 DNA: TGTGCCAGCAGAGTCGGCCAAAGGACCAGGGCCGATAGCTCCTACAATGAGCAGTTCTTC
clone size: few
V gene: TRBV6-1
D gene: -
J gene: TRBJ2-1

CDR3 protein: CASSERSGRDGNIQYF
CDR3 DNA: TGTGCCAGCAGCGAGAGAAGCGGGAGAGATGGCAACATTCAGTACTTC
clone size: -
V gene: TRBV7-6
D gene: TRBD2
J gene: TRBJ2-4

CDR3 protein: CASSFLSAEVNNEQFF
CDR3 DNA: TGTGCCAGCAGTTTTTTGTCTGCGGAGGTAAACAATGAGCAGTTCTTC
clone size: few
V gene: TRBV28
D gene: -
J gene: TRBJ2-1

CDR3 protein: CASSYSGQRRETQYF
CDR3 DNA: TGTGCCAGCAGTTACTCTGGACAGAGAAGGGAGACCCAGTACTTC
clone size: -
V gene: TRBV6-2/TRBV6-3
D gene: -
J gene: TRBJ2-5

CDR3 protein: CAIPRRANSLNTGELFF
CDR3 DNA: TGTGCCATCCCCAGAAGGGCCAACTCTTTGAACACCGGGGAGCTGTTTTTT
clone size: few
V gene: TRBV10-3
D gene: -
J gene: TRBJ2-2

CDR3 protein: CASSLEDYTQYF
CDR3 DNA: TGTGCCAGCAGCTTAGAGGACTATACGCAGTATTTT
clone size: once
V gene: TRBV11-2
D gene: -
J gene: TRBJ2-3

CDR3 protein: CASSYKGQVRQTQHF
CDR3 DNA: TGTGCCAGCAGTTACAAGGGACAGGTTCGTCAGACCCAGCATTTT
clone size: few
V gene: TRBV6-2/TRBV6-3
D gene: TRBD1
J gene: TRBJ1-5

CDR3 protein: CASSYSATVAEAFF
CDR3 DNA: TGTGCCAGCAGTTATTCCGCGACAGTCGCTGAAGCTTTCTTT
clone size: -
V gene: TRBV6-8
D gene: -
J gene: TRBJ1-1

CDR3 protein: CASRVYRDRASQTQYF
CDR3 DNA: TGTGCCAGCAGGGTATACCGGGACAGGGCGTCGCAGACCCAGTACTTC
clone size: -
V gene: TRBV6-6
D gene: TRBD1
J gene: TRBJ2-5

CDR3 protein: CASSPQGRGGNGYTF
CDR3 DNA: TGTGCCAGCAGCCCCCAAGGAAGAGGGGGCAATGGCTACACCTTC
clone size: many
V gene: TRBV7-2
D gene: TRBD1
J gene: TRBJ1-2

CDR3 protein: CASSHGTSGLTDTQYF
CDR3 DNA: TGTGCCAGCAGCCACGGGACTAGCGGCCTCACAGATACGCAGTATTTT
clone size: -
V gene: TRBV4-2
D gene: TRBD2
J gene: TRBJ2-3

CDR3 protein: CASSPGLPEGNEQFF
CDR3 DNA: TGTGCCAGTAGTCCCGGACTTCCAGAGGGTAATGAGCAGTTCTTC
clone size: -
V gene: TRBV19
D gene: -
J gene: TRBJ2-1

CDR3 protein: CASSLDPRSNEQFF
CDR3 DNA: TGTGCCAGCAGTTTAGACCCTCGGAGCAATGAGCAGTTCTTC
clone size: -
V gene: TRBV27
D gene: -
J gene: TRBJ2-1

CDR3 protein: CASSLRGGWTMNTEAFF
CDR3 DNA: TGTGCCAGCAGCTTACGGGGGGGATGGACCATGAACACTGAAGCTTTCTTT
clone size: many
V gene: TRBV7-8
D gene: -
J gene: TRBJ1-1

CDR3 protein: CASSTGFGLGGLPTGELFF
CDR3 DNA: TGTGCCAGCAGTACCGGGTTTGGACTAGGGGGTCTTCCTACCGGGGAGCTGTTTTTT
clone size: -
V gene: TRBV12-3/TRBV12-4
D gene: -
J gene: TRBJ2-2

CDR3 protein: CASSGLAGAHEQFF
CDR3 DNA: TGTGCCAGCAGTGGGCTAGCGGGAGCCCATGAGCAGTTCTTC
clone size: few
V gene: TRBV6-1
D gene: TRBD2
J gene: TRBJ2-1

CDR3 protein: CASSPVGSNSYNSPLHF
CDR3 DNA: TGTGCCAGCTCACCCGTGGGGTCGAACTCCTATAATTCACCCCTCCACTTT
clone size: -
V gene: TRBV18
D gene: -
J gene: TRBJ1-6

CDR3 protein: CSVLTGVLTEAFF
CDR3 DNA: TGCAGCGTTCTGACAGGGGTGCTCACTGAAGCTTTCTTT
clone size: -
V gene: TRBV29-1
D gene: TRBD1
J gene: TRBJ1-1

CDR3 protein: CASSLRRSSYNEQFF
CDR3 DNA: TGTGCCAGCAGCCTCAGGAGAAGCTCCTACAATGAGCAGTTCTTC
clone size: many
V gene: TRBV7-2
D gene: -
J gene: TRBJ2-1

CDR3 protein: CASRRPGQDHNEQFF
CDR3 DNA: TGCGCCAGCAGGAGACCGGGACAGGACCACAATGAGCAGTTCTTC
clone size: few
V gene: TRBV4-1
D gene: TRBD1
J gene: TRBJ2-1

CDR3 protein: CASSLRGGESNEQFF
CDR3 DNA: TGTGCCAGCAGCCTACGGGGCGGAGAAAGTAATGAGCAGTTCTTC
clone size: -
V gene: TRBV7-9
D gene: -
J gene: TRBJ2-1